Sequencing of this T cell receptor (beta chain) was carried out in a study of T cells expressing NK-cell markers. TCRdb reanalyzed the 5' RACE reads, giving one entry per CDR3 protein sequence and no DNA. The repertoire table contains 350,000 to 400,000 distinct CDR3 sequences. Germline CDR1 MNHNY, CDR2 SVGAGI (reference sequence). This CDR3 contains 13 residues. This TCR was recovered from a woman aged 50 to 60 in good health. The sample comprised blood T cells: a sorted CD56 or NKG2C T cell subset, CD4+ or CD8+ T cells, or bulk PBMC T cells (not recorded which). The rearrangement joins TRBV6-6 to TRBJ2-4; as DNA is missing, the TRBD1 call by TCRdb cannot be tested. CDR3 sequence: CASTRGAKNIQYF.